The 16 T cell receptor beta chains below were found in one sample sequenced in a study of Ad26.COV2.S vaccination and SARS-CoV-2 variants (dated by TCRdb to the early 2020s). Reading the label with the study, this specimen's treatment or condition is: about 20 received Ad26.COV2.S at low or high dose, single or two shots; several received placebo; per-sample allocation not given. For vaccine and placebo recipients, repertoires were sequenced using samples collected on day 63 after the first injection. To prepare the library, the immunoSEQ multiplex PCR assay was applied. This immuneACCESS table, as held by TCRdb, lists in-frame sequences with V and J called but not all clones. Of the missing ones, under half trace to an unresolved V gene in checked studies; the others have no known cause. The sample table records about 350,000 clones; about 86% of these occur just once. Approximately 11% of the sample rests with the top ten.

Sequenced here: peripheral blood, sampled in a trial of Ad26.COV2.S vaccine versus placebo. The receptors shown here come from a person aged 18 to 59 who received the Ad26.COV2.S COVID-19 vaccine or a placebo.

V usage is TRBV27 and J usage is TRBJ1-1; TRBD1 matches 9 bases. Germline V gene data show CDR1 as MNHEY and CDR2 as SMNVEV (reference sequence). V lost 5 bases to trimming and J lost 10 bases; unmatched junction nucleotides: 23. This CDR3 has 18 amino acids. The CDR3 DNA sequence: TGTGCCAGCAGTACGCCCTTGGACAGGGGAAAAGGTAGAGGGGCAGCTTTCTTT. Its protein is CASSTPLDRGKGRGAAFF.

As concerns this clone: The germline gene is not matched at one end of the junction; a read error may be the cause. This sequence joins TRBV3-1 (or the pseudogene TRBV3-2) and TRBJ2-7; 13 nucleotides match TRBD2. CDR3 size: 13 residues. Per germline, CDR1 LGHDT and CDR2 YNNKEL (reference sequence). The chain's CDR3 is CASSQEGLAGPSF. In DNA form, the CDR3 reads TGTGCCAGCAGCCAGGAGGGACTAGCGGGACCGTCCTTC.

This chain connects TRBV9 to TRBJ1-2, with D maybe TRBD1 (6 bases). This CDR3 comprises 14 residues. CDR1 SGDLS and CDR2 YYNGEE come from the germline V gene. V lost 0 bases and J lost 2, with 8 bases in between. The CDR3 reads CASSVDTGNYGYTF. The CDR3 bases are TGTGCCAGCAGCGTAGACACAGGGAACTATGGCTACACCTTC.

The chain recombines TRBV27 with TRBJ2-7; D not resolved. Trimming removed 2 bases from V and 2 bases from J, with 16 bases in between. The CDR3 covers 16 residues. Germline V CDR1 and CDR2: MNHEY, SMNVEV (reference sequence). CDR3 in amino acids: CASSLSQGSIPYEQYF. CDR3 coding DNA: TGTGCCAGCAGTTTAAGTCAAGGAAGCATTCCCTACGAGCAGTACTTC.

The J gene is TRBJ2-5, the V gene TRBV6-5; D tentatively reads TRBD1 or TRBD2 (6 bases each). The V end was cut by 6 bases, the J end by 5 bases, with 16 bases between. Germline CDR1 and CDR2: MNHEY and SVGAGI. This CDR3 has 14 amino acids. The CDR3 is CASRRTGGAETQYF. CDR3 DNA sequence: TGTGCCAGCAGGCGTACCGGGGGCGCCGAGACCCAGTACTTC.

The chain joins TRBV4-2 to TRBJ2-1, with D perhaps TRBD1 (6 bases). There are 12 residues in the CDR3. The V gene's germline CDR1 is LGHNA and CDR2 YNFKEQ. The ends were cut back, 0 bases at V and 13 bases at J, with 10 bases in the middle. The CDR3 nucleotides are TGTGCCAGCAGCCAAGAACTGACAGGTCAGTTCTTC. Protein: CASSQELTGQFF.

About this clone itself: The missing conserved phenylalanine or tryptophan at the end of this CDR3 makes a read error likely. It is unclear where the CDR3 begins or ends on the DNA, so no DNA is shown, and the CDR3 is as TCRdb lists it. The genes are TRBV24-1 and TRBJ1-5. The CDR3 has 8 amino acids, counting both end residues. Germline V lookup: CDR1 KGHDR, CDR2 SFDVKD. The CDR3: CATSDPDK.

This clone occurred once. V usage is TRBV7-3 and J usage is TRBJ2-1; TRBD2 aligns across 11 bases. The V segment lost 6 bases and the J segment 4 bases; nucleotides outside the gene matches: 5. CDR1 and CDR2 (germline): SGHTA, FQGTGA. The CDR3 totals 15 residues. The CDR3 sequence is CASSGTSGGYNEQFF. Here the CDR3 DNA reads TGTGCCAGCAGTGGGACTAGCGGAGGTTACAATGAGCAGTTCTTC.

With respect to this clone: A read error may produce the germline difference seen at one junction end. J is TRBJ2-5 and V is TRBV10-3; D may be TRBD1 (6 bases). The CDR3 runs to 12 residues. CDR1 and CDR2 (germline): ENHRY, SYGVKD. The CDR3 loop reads CPRGGLGETQYF. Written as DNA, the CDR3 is TGCCCTAGAGGGGGATTGGGAGAGACCCAGTACTTC.

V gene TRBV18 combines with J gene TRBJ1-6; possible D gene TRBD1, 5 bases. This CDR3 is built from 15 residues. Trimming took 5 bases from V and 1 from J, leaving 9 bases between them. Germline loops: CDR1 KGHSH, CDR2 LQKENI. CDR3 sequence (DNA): TGTGCCAGCTCAGCGGGGGATTCCTATAATTCACCCCTCCACTTT. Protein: CASSAGDSYNSPLHF.

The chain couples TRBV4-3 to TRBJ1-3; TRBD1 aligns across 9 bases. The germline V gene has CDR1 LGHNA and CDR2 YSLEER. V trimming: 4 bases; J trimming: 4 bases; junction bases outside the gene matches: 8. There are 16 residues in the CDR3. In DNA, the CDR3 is TGCGCCAGCAGCCCCGGGACAGGGCGGAGGGGAAACACCATATATTTT. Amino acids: CASSPGTGRRGNTIYF.

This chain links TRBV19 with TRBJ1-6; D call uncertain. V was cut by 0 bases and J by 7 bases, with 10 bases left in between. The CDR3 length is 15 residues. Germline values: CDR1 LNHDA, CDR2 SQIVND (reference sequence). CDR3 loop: CASSIEGNQNSPLHF. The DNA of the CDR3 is TGTGCCAGTAGTATAGAAGGGAACCAAAATTCACCCCTCCACTTT.

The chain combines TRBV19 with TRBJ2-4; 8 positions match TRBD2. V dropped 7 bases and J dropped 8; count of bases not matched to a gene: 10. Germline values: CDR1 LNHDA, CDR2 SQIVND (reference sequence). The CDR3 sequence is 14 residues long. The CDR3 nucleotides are TGTGCCAGTAATTCGGGGGGGGCTCAGGACATTCAGTACTTC. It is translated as CASNSGGAQDIQYF. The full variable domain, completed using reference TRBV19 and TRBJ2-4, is DGGITQSPKYLFRKEGQNVTLSCEQNLNHDAMYWYRQDPGQGLRLIYYSQIVNDFQKGDIAEGYSVSREKKESFPLTVTSAQKNPTAFYLCASNSGGAQDIQYFGAGTRLSVL.

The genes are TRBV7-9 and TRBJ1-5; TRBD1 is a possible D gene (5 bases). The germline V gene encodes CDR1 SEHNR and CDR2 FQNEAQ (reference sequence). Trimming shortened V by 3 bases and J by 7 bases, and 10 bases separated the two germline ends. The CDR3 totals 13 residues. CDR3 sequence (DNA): TGTGCCAGCAGCTTGGGATGGGACCAGCCCCAGCATTTT. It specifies CASSLGWDQPQHF.

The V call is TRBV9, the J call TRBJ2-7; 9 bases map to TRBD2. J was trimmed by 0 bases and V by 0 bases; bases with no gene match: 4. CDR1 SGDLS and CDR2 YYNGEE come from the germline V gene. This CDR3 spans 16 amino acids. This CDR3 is CASSVGAGGSSYEQYF. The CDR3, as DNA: TGTGCCAGCAGCGTAGGCGCGGGAGGGAGCTCCTACGAGCAGTACTTC.

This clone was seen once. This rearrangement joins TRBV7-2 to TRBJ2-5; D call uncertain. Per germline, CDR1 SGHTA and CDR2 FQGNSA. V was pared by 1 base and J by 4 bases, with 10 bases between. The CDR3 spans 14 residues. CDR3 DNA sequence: TGTGCCAGCAGCTTAGACTCCAGCAGAGAGACCCAGTACTTC. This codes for CASSLDSSRETQYF.